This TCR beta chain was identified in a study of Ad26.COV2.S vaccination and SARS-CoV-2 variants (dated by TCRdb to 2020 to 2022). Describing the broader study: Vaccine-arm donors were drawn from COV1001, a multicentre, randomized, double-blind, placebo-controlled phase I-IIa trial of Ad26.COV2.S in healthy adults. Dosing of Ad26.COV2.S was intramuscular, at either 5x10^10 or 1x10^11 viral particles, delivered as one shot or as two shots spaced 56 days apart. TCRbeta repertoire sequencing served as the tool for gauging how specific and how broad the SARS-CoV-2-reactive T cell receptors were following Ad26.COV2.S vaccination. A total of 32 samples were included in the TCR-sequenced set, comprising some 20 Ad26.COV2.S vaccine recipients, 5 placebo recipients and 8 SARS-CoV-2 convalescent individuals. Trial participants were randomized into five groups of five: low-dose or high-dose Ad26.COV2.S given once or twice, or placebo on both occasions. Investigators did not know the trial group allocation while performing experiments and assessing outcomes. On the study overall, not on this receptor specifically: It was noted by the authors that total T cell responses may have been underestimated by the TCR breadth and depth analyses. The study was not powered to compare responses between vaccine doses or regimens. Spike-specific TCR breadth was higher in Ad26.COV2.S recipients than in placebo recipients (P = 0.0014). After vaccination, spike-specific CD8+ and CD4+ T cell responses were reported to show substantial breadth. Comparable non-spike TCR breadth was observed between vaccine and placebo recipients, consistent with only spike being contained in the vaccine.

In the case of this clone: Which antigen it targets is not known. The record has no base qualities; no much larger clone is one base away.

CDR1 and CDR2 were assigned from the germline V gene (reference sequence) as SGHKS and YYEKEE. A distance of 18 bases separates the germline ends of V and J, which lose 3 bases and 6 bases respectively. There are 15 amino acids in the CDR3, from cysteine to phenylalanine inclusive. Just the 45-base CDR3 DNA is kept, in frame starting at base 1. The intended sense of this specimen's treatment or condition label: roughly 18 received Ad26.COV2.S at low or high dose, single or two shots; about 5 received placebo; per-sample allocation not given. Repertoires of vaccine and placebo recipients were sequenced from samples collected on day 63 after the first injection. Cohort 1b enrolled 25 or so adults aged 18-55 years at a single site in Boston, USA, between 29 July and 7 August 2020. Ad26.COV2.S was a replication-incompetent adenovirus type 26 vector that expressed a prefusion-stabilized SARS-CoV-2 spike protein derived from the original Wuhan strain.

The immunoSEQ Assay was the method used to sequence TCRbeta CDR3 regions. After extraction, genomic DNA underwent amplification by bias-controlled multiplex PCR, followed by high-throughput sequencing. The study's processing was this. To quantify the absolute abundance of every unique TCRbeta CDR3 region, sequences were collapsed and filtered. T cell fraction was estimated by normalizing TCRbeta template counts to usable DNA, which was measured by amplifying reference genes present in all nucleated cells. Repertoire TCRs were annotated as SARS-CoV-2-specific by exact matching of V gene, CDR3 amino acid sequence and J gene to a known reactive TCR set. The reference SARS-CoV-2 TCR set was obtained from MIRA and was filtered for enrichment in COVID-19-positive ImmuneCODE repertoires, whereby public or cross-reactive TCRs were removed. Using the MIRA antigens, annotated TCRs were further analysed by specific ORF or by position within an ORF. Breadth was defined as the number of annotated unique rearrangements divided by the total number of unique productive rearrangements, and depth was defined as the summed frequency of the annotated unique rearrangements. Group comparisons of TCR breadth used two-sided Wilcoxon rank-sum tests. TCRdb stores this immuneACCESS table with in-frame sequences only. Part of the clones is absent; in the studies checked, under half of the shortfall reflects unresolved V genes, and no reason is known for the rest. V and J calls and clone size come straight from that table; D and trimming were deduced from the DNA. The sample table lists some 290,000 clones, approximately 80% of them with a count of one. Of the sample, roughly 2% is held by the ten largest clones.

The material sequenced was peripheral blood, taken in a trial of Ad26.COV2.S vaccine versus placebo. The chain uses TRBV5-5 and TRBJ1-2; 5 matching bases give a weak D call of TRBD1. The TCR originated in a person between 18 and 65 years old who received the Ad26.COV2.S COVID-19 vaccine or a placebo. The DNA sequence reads TGTGCCAGCAGCTGGGCGGGGGGGAGTCAGAATGGCTACACCTTC. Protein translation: CASSWAGGSQNGYTF.